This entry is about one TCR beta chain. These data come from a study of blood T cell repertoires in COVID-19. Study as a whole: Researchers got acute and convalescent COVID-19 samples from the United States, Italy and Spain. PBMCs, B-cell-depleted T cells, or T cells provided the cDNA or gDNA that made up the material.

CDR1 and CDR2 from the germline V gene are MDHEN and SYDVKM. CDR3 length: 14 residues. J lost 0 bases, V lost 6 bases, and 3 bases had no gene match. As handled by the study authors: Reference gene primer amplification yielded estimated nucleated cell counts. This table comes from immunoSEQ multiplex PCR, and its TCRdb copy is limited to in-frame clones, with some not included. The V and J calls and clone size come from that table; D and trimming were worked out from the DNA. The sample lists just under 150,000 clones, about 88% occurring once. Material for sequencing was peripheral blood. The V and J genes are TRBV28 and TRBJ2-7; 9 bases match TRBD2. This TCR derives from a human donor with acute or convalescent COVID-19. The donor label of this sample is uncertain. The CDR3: CASRGAGGSYEQYF. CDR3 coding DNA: TGTGCCAGCAGGGGAGCGGGGGGCTCCTACGAGCAGTACTTC.